The clone carrying this T cell receptor beta chain has only one observation. Authors' analysis steps: How many nucleated cells were present was estimated from reference gene primer amplification. The data were produced by immunoSEQ multiplex PCR, yet TCRdb's version contains in-frame clones alone and is incomplete. For V, J and clone size, that table is used; D and trimming come from the DNA. The table includes 30,000 to 35,000 clones, more than 90% detected once. The data belong to a study of blood T cell repertoires in COVID-19. Study overall: Researchers got acute and convalescent COVID-19 samples from the United States, Italy and Spain. T cells, B-cell-depleted T cells, or PBMCs provided the cDNA or gDNA that served as material.

The CDR3 runs to 13 residues. Germline loops: CDR1 SGHTA, CDR2 FQGNSA. Between the trimmed V and J ends, which lost 6 bases and 9 bases, there was a span of 15 bases. Sequencing input: peripheral blood. This chain links TRBV7-2 with TRBJ2-1; D is ambiguous. The TCR originated in a human donor in a cohort sampled during active COVID-19. CDR3 residues: CASSLTQWAEQFF. DNA for the CDR3: TGTGCCAGCAGTTTGACCCAATGGGCTGAGCAGTTCTTC.